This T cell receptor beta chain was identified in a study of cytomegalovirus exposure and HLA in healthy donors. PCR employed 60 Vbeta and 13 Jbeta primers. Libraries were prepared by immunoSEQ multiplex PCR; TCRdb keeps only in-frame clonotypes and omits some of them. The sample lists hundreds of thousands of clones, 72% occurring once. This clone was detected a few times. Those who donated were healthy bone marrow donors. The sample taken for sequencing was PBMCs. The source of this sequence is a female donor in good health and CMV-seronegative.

CDR3 protein: CASSMPWGLAGNTIYF. CDR3 nucleotide sequence: TGTGCCAGTAGTATGCCCTGGGGCTTGGCTGGAAACACCATATATTTT. The chain recombines TRBV19 with TRBJ1-3, with a weak D call TRBD1 (5 bases). CDR3 size: 16 residues. Germline V gene data show CDR1 as LNHDA and CDR2 as SQIVND (reference sequence). The V gene lost 3 bases and the J gene lost 2 bases, with 14 bases spanning the gap.